This passage covers 6 T cell receptor beta chains from one sample sequenced in a study of molecular identifiers for immune sequencing clone quantification. In TCRdb, the PCR reads were re-called with MiXCR into one record per CDR3 protein. The sample carries around 100,000 distinct CDR3 sequences, under 40% recorded once. Sequences were obtained from naive CD8+ T cells from blood, with Jurkat cell RNA spiked in. The sample's subset: FACS-sorted CD8+CD4-CCR7+CD45RA+ naive T cells. The receptors stem from a human donor in good health. Some libraries in this study had Jurkat cell RNA spiked in.

The chain uses TRBV2 and TRBJ2-3; no clear D. The germline V and J ends were trimmed by 6 bases and 1 base, with 14 bases remaining between them. Germline V lookup: CDR1 SNHLY, CDR2 FYNNEI. The CDR3 runs to 15 residues. CDR3 in DNA: TGTGCCAGCAGCTCAAGCTTGGGCGGCACAGATACGCAGTATTTT. Translating it yields CASSSSLGGTDTQYF.

In this sample, this clonotype turned up a few times. The chain carries TRBV6-6 and TRBJ2-5; 7 bases agree with TRBD1. The germline V gene has CDR1 MNHNY and CDR2 SVGAGI (reference sequence). CDR3 length: 14 amino acids. The J segment lost 5 bases and the V segment lost 6 bases, leaving 9 bases of the junction unmatched. The CDR3 nucleotides read TGTGCCAGCAGGGCAGGGGGAATTCGGGAGACCCAGTACTTC. The encoded protein is CASRAGGIRETQYF.

Comments on this clonotype: A read error may explain this, as a much larger clone is one base away. The rearrangement uses TRBV29-1 and TRBJ2-7, with D unclear. The CDR3 sequence is 14 residues long. From germline, CDR1 is SQVTM and CDR2 ANQGSEA. V lost 3 bases and J lost 3, with 15 bases in between. The CDR3, as DNA: TGCAGCGTTGAGGTGGCGGAGATGATCTACGAGCAGTACTTC. This codes for CSVEVAEMIYEQYF.

Concerning this clonotype: This may come from a read error, since a much larger clone is one base off. The chain uses TRBV5-1 and TRBJ2-3; D remains ambiguous. This CDR3 has 13 amino acids. Trimming removed 7 bases at V and 3 bases at J, with 12 bases between. The germline V gene encodes CDR1 SGHRS and CDR2 YFSETQ. CDR3 coding DNA: TGCGCCAGCGGCTCGGCGGATACAGATACGCAGTATTTT. Its protein is CASGSADTDTQYF.

As regards this clonotype: Germline and junction disagree at one end, which may indicate a read error. The V call is TRBV19, the J call TRBJ1-5, with a tentative D call TRBD1 (6 bases). Germline CDR1 is LNHDA and CDR2 is SQIVND (reference sequence). The CDR3 totals 15 residues. As DNA, the CDR3 is TGTGCCTGTAGTATCGGGGGCAGGAGCAATCAGCCCCAGCATTTT. Translation: CACSIGGRSNQPQHF.

By share of the sample, this clonotype is medium-sized (0.01 to 0.1%). This chain joins TRBV28 and TRBJ2-3; 11 bases are a match to TRBD2. J was trimmed by 0 bases and V by 8 bases; bases with no gene match: 10. CDR1 and CDR2 from the germline V gene are MDHEN and SYDVKM. The CDR3 sequence is 17 residues long. CDR3 sequence: CASDGTSGELSTDTQYF. CDR3 in DNA: TGTGCCAGCGACGGGACTAGCGGCGAGTTAAGCACAGATACGCAGTATTTT.